This T cell receptor beta chain came from a study of human T cells and chemical hapten exposure. Study-level background: 2% DPC was applied to 2 cm by 2 cm of upper inner arm skin for sensitization. Patients' scalps got diphenylcyclopropenone weekly throughout the approximately 25-week study. The study traced per-sample TCR yield variation mainly to small differences in pooled library volumes.

Sample time point: patch test 2, 6 weeks after DPC sensitization. Treatment specified: therapeutic diphenylcyclopropenone sensitization with weekly scalp DPC. With 2 bases clipped from V and 1 base from J, the junction kept 4 bases outside the gene matches. The CDR3 spans 14 residues. Germline assignment: CDR1 GTSNPN and CDR2 SVGIG (reference sequence). For the library, individual cDNA molecules each received unique molecular identifiers. TCRdb reprocessed the RACE reads with MiXCR, giving one entry per CDR3 protein. The sample holds over 40,000 distinct CDR3 sequences, approximately 3.4% seen once. The sequencing used whole blood, collected in connection with sensitization to the hapten diphenylcyclopropenone (DPC). The clonotype originates from a man aged 35 to 55 with alopecia areata. Some clones in this sample may be carry-over from other donors' samples. V gene TRBV30 combines with J gene TRBJ1-2, with TRBD1 matching over 7 bases. The CDR3 protein is CAWSTGANNYGYTF. The CDR3 region has the DNA TGTGCCTGGAGTACAGGGGCGAATAACTATGGCTACACCTTC. Filled out from reference TRBV30 and TRBJ1-2, the complete variable domain reads SQTIHQWPATLVQPVGSPLSLECTVEGTSNPNLYWYRQAAGRGLQLLFYSVGIGQISSEVPQNLSASRPQDRQFILSSKKLLLSDSGFYLCAWSTGANNYGYTFGSGTRLTVV.